The clone carrying this T cell receptor beta chain was counted ten times or more. 5'RACE with 10-nucleotide random UMIs produced the cDNA. MiXCR, applied by TCRdb to the 5' RACE reads, yields one record per CDR3 protein. The sample has 55,000 to 65,000 distinct CDR3 sequences, 3.5% seen once. The sample is drawn from a study of neurological immune-mediated disorders. The wider study: Secondary progressive disease was present in 3, and relapsing-remitting disease in some 30, of the approximately 35 multiple sclerosis patients.

The unsorted libraries originated from 2 million PBMCs kept at -80 C. The CDR3 is 15 residues long. Germline V CDR1 and CDR2: SEHNR, FQNEAQ (reference sequence). V was shortened by 7 bases and J by 3 bases, with 18 bases between the two germline ends. The V call is TRBV7-9, the J call TRBJ1-1, with D possibly being TRBD1 (5 bases). This TCR was sampled from a woman in her 30s with multiple sclerosis. The specimen sequenced was PBMCs. This CDR3 reads CASTSGQGLDTEAFF. The CDR3 bases are TGTGCCAGCACCTCTGGTCAGGGTTTGGACACTGAAGCTTTCTTT.